This T cell receptor beta chain was sequenced in a study of T cell responses to AZD1222 COVID-19 vaccine. Notes on the study in general: Spike was spanned by vaccine-associated CD4 TCRs, which were dominant at 160-218 and 743-854.

Repertoires were generated with immunoSEQ multiplex PCR, while TCRdb's copy carries only in-frame clones and drops some. The sample lists some 74,000 clones, roughly nine tenths seen once, with over 1.2% in the top ten. The CDR3 loop spans 15 amino acids. Between the trimmed V and J ends, which lost 3 bases and 3 bases, there was a span of 11 bases. Germline V gene lookup returns CDR1 MNHEY and CDR2 SVGAGI. Of note for this clone: The antigen is unknown.

The material sequenced was peripheral blood, taken 28 days after the second AZD1222 dose. The origin of this receptor is an adult who received the AZD1222 COVID-19 vaccine. The chain carries TRBV6-5 and TRBJ2-2; perhaps TRBD1 as D (5 bases). The CDR3 coding sequence is TGTGCCAGCAGTTATGTCAGGGTGTACACCGGGGAGCTGTTTTTT. Translation gives CASSYVRVYTGELFF.